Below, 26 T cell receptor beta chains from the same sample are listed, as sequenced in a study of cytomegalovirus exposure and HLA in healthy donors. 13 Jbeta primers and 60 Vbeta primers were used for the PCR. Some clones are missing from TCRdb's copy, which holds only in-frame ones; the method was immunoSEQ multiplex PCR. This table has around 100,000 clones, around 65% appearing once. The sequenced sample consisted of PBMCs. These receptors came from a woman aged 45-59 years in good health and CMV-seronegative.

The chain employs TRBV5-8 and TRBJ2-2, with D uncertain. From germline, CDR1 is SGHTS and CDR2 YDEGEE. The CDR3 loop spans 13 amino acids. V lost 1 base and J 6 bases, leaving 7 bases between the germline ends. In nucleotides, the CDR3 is TGTGCCAGCAGCTTGCCCACACCCGGGGAGCTGTTTTTT. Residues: CASSLPTPGELFF.

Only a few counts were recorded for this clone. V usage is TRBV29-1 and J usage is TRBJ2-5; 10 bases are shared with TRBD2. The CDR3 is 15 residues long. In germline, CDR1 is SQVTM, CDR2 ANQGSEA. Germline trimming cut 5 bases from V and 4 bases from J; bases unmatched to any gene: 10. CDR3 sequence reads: CSVLLAASGRETQYF. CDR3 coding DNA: TGCAGCGTTCTTCTGGCGGCTAGCGGGAGAGAGACCCAGTACTTC.

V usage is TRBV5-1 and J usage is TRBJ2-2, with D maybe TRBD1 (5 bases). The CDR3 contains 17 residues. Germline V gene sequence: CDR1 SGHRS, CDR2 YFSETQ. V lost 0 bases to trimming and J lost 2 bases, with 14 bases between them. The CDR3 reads CASSLARDRFNTGELFF. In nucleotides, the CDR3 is TGCGCCAGCAGCTTGGCCAGAGACAGATTCAACACCGGGGAGCTGTTTTTT.

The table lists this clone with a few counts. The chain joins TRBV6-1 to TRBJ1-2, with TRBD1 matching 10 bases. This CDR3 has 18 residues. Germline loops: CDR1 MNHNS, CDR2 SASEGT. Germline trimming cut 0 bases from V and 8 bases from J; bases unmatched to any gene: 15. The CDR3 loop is CASSEALYRRDRGNGYTF. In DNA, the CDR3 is TGTGCCAGCAGTGAAGCACTTTATCGCCGGGACAGGGGCAACGGCTACACCTTC.

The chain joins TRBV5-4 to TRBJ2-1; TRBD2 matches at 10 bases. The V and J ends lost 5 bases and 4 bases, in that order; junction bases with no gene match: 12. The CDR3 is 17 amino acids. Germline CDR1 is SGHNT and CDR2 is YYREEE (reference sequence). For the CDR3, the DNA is TGTGCCAGCAGAAGGGGGGGTAGCGGGGGGTCTTACAATGAGCAGTTCTTC. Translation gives CASRRGGSGGSYNEQFF.

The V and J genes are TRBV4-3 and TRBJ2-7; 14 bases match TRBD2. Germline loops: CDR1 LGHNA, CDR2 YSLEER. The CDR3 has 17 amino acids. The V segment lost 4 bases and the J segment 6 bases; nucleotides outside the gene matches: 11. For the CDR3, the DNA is TGCGCCAGCAGCCTAGGACTAGCGGGAGGTTCTCTCTCCGAGCAGTACTTC. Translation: CASSLGLAGGSLSEQYF.

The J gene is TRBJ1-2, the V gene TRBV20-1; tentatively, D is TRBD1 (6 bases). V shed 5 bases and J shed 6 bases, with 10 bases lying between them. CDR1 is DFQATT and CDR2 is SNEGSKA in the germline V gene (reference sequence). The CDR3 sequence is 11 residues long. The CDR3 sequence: CSAYRVHGYTF. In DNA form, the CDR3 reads TGCAGTGCTTACAGGGTTCATGGCTACACCTTC.

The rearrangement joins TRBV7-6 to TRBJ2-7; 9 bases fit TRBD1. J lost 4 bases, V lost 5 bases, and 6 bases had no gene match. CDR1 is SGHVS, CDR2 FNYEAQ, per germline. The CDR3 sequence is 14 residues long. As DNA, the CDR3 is TGTGCCAGCAGCGCGGACAGGGGATCTTACGAGCAGTACTTC. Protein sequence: CASSADRGSYEQYF.

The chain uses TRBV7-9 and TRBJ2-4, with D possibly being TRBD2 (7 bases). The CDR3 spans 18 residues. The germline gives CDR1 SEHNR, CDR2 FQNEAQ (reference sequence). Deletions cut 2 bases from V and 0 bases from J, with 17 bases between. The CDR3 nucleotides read TGTGCCAGCAGCTTATGGGGGGGGCCCCACTTAGCCAAAAACATTCAGTACTTC. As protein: CASSLWGGPHLAKNIQYF.

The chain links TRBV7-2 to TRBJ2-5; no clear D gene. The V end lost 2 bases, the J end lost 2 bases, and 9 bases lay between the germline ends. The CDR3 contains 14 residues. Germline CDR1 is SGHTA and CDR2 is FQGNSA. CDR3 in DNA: TGTGCCAGCAGCTTATCATCCGAGCAAGAGACCCAGTACTTC. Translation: CASSLSSEQETQYF.

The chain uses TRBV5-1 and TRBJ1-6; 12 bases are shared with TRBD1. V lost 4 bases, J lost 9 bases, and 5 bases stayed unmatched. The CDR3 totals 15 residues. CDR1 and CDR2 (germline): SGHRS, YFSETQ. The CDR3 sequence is CASSRGQGAISPLHF. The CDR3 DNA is TGCGCCAGCAGCAGGGGACAGGGGGCGATTTCACCCCTCCACTTT.

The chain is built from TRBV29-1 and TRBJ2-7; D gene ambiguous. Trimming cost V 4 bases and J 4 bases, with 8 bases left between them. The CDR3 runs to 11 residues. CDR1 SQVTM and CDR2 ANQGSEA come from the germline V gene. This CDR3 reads CSVALPYEQYF. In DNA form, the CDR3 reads TGCAGCGTTGCCCTTCCGTACGAGCAGTACTTC.

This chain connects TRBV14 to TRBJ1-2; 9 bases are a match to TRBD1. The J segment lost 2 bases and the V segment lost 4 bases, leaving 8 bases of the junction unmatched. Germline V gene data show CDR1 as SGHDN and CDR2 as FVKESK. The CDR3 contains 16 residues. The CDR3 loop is CASSPRTGAMNYGYTF. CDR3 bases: TGTGCCAGCAGCCCCAGGACAGGGGCCATGAACTATGGCTACACCTTC.

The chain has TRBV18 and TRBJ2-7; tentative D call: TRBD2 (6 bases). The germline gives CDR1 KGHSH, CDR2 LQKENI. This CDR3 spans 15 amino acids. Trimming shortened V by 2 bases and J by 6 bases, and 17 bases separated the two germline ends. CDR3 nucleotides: TGTGCCAGCTCACCAGGGGTAGCGGTTCGAAGCGAGCAGTACTTC. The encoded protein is CASSPGVAVRSEQYF.

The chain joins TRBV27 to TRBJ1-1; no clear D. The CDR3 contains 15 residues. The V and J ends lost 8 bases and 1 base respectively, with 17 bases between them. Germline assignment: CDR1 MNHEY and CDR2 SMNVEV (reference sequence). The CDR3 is CASVPYGRGNTEAFF. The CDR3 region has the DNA TGTGCCAGCGTCCCCTACGGGCGGGGGAACACTGAAGCTTTCTTT.

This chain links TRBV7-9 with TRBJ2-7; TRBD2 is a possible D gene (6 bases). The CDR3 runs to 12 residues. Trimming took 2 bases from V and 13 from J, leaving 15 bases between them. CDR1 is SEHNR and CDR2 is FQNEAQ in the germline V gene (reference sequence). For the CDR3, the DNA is TGTGCCAGCAGCTTACTAGCGACGCAGGGTTACTTC. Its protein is CASSLLATQGYF.

CDR3 protein: CASSQQGVRLDQYF. The CDR3 DNA sequence: TGTGCCAGCAGTCAACAGGGGGTCCGTCTTGATCAGTACTTC. V is TRBV28 and J is TRBJ2-7; 8 bases are shared with TRBD1. The J segment lost 10 bases and the V segment lost 5 bases, leaving 13 bases of the junction unmatched. Per the germline V gene, CDR1 is MDHEN and CDR2 is SYDVKM. The CDR3 covers 14 residues.

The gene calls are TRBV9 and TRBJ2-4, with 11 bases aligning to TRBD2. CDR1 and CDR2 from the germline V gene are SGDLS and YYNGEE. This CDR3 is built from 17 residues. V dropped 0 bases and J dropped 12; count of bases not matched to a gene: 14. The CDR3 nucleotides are TGTGCCAGCAGCGTAGGGGTAGCGGGAGGGCGGAGGGACACTCAGTACTTC. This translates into CASSVGVAGGRRDTQYF.

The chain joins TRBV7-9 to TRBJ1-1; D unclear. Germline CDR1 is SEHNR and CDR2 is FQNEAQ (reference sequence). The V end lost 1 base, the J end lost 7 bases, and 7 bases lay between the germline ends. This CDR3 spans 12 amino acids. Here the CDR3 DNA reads TGTGCCAGCAGCTTAGTTGCCGGTGAAGCTTTCTTT. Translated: CASSLVAGEAFF.

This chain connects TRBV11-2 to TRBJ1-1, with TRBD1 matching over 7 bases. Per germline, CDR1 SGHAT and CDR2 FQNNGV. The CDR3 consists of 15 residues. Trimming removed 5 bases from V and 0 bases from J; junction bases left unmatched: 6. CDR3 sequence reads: CASSIATGMNTEAFF. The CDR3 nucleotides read TGTGCCAGCAGCATCGCGACAGGGATGAACACTGAAGCTTTCTTT.

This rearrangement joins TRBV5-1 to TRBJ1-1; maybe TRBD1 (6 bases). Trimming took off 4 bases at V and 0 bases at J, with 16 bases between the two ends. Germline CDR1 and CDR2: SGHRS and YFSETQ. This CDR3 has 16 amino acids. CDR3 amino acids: CASSPGAAGVNTEAFF. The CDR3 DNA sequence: TGCGCCAGCAGCCCGGGCGCGGCAGGGGTGAACACTGAAGCTTTCTTT.

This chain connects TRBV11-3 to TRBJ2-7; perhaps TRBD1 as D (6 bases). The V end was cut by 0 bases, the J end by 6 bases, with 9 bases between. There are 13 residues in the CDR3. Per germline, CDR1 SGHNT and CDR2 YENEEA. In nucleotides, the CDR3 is TGTGCCAGCAGCTTAGATCGAGGGGGCGAGCAGTACTTC. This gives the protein CASSLDRGGEQYF.

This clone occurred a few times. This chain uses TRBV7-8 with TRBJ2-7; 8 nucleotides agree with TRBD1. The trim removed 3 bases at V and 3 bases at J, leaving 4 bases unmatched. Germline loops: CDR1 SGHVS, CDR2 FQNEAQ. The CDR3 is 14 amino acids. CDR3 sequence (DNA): TGTGCCAGCAGCTTGGAAGGACAGGGCTACGAGCAGTACTTC. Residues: CASSLEGQGYEQYF.

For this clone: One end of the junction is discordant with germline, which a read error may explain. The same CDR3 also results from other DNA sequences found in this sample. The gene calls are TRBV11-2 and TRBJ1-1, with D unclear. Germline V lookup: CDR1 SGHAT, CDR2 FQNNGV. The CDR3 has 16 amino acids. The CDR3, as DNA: TGTGCCAGCAGCTCCCCGGGGAAACCTGTGAACACTGAGGCTTTCTTT. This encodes CASSSPGKPVNTEAFF.

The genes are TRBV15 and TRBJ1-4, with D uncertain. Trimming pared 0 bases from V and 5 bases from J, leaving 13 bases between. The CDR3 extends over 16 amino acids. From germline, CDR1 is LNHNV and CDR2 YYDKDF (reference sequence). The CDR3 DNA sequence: TGTGCCACCAGCAGAGATGGGCAGATGCGCAATGAAAAACTGTTTTTT. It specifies CATSRDGQMRNEKLFF.

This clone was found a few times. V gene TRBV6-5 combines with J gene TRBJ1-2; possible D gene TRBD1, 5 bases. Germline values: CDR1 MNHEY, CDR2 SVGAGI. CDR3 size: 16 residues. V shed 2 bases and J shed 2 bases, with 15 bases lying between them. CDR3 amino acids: CASSYSSGRQNYGYTF. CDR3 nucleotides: TGTGCCAGCAGTTACAGTAGCGGGCGACAGAACTATGGCTACACCTTC.